This T cell receptor (beta chain) was observed in a study of cytomegalovirus exposure and HLA in healthy donors. Study-level results: Some TCR beta chains (more than 150 of them) were listed as cytomegalovirus-associated.

Concerning this clone itself: No antigen is known for it.

The PCR used 60 Vbeta and 13 Jbeta primers. The data were produced by immunoSEQ multiplex PCR, yet TCRdb's version contains in-frame clones alone and is incomplete. The table shows more than 80,000 clones, with roughly 76% occurring only once. The CDR3 is 16 amino acids. The ends lost 0 bases at V and 5 bases at J; junction bases unmatched: 5. The chain is built from TRBV5-3 and TRBJ2-1; 10 positions agree with TRBD1. TRBV5-3 is known as an ORF, though its function is uncertain. The sequence was obtained from a human donor in good health. The sequencing sample was made of PBMCs. The CDR3 DNA follows: TGTGCCAGAAGCTTGGGCGGACAGGGGGTGGACAATGAGCAGTTCTTC. Amino acids: CARSLGGQGVDNEQFF.